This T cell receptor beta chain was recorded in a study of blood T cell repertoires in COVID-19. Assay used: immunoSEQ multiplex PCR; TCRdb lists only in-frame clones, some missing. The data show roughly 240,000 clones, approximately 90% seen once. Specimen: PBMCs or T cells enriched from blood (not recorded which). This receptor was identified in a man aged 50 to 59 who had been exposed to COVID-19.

CDR3 region: CASSPRTGVNEQFF. In DNA form, the CDR3 reads TGTGCCAGCTCACCACGGACAGGGGTGAATGAGCAGTTCTTC. This chain uses TRBV18 with TRBJ2-1; 9 bases agree with TRBD1. Germline CDR1 KGHSH, CDR2 LQKENI. This CDR3 has 14 amino acids. J was trimmed by 7 bases and V by 1 base; bases with no gene match: 2.